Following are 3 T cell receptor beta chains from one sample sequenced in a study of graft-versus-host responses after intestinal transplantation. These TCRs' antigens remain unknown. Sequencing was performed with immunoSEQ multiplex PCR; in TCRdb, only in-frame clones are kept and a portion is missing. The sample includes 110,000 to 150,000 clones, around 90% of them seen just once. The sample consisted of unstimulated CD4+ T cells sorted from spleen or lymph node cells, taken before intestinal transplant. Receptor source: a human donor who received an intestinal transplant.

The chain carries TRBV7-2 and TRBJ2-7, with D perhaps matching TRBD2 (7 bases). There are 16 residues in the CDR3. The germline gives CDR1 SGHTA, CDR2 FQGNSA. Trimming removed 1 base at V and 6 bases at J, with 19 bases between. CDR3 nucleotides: TGTGCCAGCAGCTTAGAGGGGGGGACTAACTTGGGCGAGCAGTACTTC. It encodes CASSLEGGTNLGEQYF.

The CDR3 nucleotides read TGTGCCAGCAGTGACCCCCCGATACCAGGGGAGTTCTCCGAGCAGTACTTC. Protein product: CASSDPPIPGEFSEQYF. This chain links TRBV2 with TRBJ2-7, with D possibly TRBD1 on 6 matching bases. V shed 3 bases and J shed 6 bases, with 24 bases lying between them. The germline gives CDR1 SNHLY, CDR2 FYNNEI. The CDR3 runs to 17 residues.

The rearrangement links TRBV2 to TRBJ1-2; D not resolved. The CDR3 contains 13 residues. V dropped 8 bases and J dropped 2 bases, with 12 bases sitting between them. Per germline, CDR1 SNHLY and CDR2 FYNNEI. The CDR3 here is CASRVPANYGYTF. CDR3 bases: TGTGCCAGCCGGGTTCCGGCAAACTATGGCTACACCTTC. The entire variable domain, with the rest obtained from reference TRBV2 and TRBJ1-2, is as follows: EPEVTQTPSHQVTQMGQEVILRCVPISNHLYFYWYRQILGQKVEFLVSFYNNEISEKSEIFDDQFSVERPDGSNFTLKIRSTKLEDSAMYFCASRVPANYGYTFGSGTRLTVV.